This T cell receptor beta chain was recovered during a study of neurological immune-mediated disorders. This clonotype was observed many times. Its target is not known. With 10-nucleotide random UMIs, 5'RACE was used to make the cDNA. TCRdb ran MiXCR on the 5' RACE reads and lists one entry per CDR3 protein. The sample includes approximately 85,000 distinct CDR3 sequences, 13% of them seen just once. Study-level results: No sharing of CDR3 amino acid sequences was observed among expanded clones across subjects, suggesting private repertoires in all groups.

Time point noted: longitudinal time-point 2. The CDR3 loop spans 15 amino acids. Trimming removed 4 bases at V and 9 bases at J, with 20 bases between. Per germline, CDR1 SGHRS and CDR2 YFSETQ. Source material: PBMCs. The chain links TRBV5-1 to TRBJ2-1, with D maybe TRBD2 (6 bases). The sequence came from a female donor with HTLV-1-associated myelopathy (HAM/TSP). DNA of the CDR3: TGCGCCAGCAGCCCGGGGGAGACGGTTCGGGGTGAGCAGTTCTTC. Translating it yields CASSPGETVRGEQFF.